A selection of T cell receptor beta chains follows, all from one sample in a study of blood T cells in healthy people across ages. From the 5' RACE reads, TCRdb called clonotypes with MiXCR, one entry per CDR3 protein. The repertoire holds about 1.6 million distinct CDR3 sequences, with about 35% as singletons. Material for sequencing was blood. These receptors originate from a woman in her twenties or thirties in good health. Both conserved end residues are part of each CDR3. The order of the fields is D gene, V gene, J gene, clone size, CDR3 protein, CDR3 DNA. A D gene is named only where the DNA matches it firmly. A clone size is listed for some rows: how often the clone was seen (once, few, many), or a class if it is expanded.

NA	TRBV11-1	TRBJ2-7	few	CASSTPKNRAQSYEQYF	TGTGCCAGCAGCACACCCAAAAACCGGGCCCAATCCTACGAGCAGTACTTC
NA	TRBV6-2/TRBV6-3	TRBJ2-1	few	CASTLDWYNEQFF	TGTGCCAGCACTCTCGACTGGTACAATGAGCAGTTCTTC
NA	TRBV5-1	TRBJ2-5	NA	CASSLWAGLSQETQYF	TGCGCCAGCAGCTTGTGGGCAGGGCTTAGTCAAGAGACCCAGTACTTC
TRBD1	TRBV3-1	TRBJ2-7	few	CASSQWDRNFEQYF	TGTGCCAGCAGCCAATGGGACAGGAACTTCGAGCAGTACTTC
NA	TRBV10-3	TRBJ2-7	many	CAISGWEGADEQYF	TGTGCCATCAGTGGGTGGGAGGGGGCCGACGAGCAGTACTTC
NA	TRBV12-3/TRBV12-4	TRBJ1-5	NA	CASGHRRTANQPQHF	TGTGCCAGCGGTCACCGGCGGACCGCCAATCAGCCCCAGCATTTT
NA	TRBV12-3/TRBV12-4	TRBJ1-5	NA	CASRSGTSENQPQHF	TGTGCCAGCAGATCCGGGACATCTGAAAATCAGCCCCAGCATTTT
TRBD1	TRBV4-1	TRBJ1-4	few	CASSLNGQGTNEKLFF	TGCGCCAGCAGCCTCAATGGACAGGGCACGAATGAAAAACTGTTTTTT
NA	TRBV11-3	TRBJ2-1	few	CASSLAFAGGYNEQFF	TGTGCCAGCAGCTTAGCATTCGCCGGGGGCTACAATGAGCAGTTCTTC
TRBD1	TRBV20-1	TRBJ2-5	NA	CSDHRGETQYF	TGCAGTGATCACAGGGGAGAGACCCAGTACTTC
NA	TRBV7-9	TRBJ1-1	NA	CASSSRRAPSTEAFF	TGTGCCAGCAGCTCCCGGCGGGCACCCAGCACTGAAGCTTTCTTT
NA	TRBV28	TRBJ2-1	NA	CASSLSFREQFF	TGTGCCAGCAGTTTATCTTTCAGGGAGCAGTTCTTC
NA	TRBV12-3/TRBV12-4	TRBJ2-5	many	CASSDTLGETQYF	TGTGCCAGCAGCGACACCCTTGGGGAGACCCAGTACTTC
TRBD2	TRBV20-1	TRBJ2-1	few	CSASLLGTSGVGGEQFF	TGCAGTGCTAGTTTATTAGGGACTAGCGGGGTTGGTGGTGAGCAGTTCTTC
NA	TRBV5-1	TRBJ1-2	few	CASSLGQTWGYTF	TGCGCCAGCAGCTTGGGGCAGACGTGGGGCTACACCTTC
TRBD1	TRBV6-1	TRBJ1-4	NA	CASSEQGGNEKLFF	TGTGCCAGCAGCGAACAGGGGGGTAATGAAAAACTGTTTTTT
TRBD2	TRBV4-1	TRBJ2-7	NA	CASSHSGTTISYEQYF	TGCGCCAGCAGCCATTCCGGGACTACCATCTCCTACGAGCAGTACTTC
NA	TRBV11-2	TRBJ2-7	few	CASSLKGGNEQYF	TGTGCCAGCAGCTTAAAGGGGGGAAACGAGCAGTACTTC
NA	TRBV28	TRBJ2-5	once	CASTTWGAGQYF	TGTGCCAGCACCACGTGGGGGGCTGGGCAGTACTTC
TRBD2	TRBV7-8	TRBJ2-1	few	CASSLVGVDWTSGSRGYNEQFF	TGTGCCAGCAGCTTAGTGGGAGTCGATTGGACTAGCGGGAGTCGCGGCTACAATGAGCAGTTCTTC
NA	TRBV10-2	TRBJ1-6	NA	CASSSWNRKDSPLHF	TGCGCCAGCTCGTCCTGGAACCGAAAGGATTCACCCCTCCACTTT
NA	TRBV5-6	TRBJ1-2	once	CASSLANRDDGYTF	TGTGCCAGCAGCTTGGCAAACAGGGATGATGGCTACACCTTC
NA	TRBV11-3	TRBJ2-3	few	CASSFRMGTDTQYF	TGTGCCAGCAGCTTCAGGATGGGGACAGATACGCAGTATTTT
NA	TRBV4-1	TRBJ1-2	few	CASSQVVRTLTNYGYTF	TGCGCCAGCAGCCAAGTGGTCAGGACCCTAACTAACTATGGCTACACCTTC
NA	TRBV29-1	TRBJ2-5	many	CSVDVGETQYF	TGCAGCGTTGACGTGGGAGAGACCCAGTACTTC
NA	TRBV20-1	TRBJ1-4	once	CSARASGRAGEKLFF	TGCAGTGCTAGAGCATCGGGCAGGGCAGGGGAAAAACTGTTTTTT
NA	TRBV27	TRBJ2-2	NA	CASSLSPGSAGELFF	TGTGCCAGCAGTTTAAGTCCAGGGAGCGCCGGGGAGCTGTTTTTT
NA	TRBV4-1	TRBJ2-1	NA	CASSPSRVYGRELEYNEQFF	TGCGCCAGCAGCCCGAGTCGAGTTTACGGTCGAGAGTTGGAATACAATGAGCAGTTCTTC
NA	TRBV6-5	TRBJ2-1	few	CASRGGPTRGEQFF	TGTGCCAGCAGGGGGGGACCAACCCGGGGTGAGCAGTTCTTC
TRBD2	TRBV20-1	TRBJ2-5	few	CSARHGAGRGQETQYF	TGCAGTGCTAGACACGGAGCGGGGAGGGGCCAAGAGACCCAGTACTTC
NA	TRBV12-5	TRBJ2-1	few	CASGLDTLGEQFF	TGTGCTAGTGGCCTCGACACCCTCGGTGAGCAGTTCTTC
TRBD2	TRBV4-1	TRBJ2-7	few	CASSHHPLAGEGYEQYF	TGCGCCAGCAGCCATCATCCGCTAGCGGGAGAAGGGTACGAGCAGTACTTC
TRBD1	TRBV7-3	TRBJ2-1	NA	CASSLSGTVVYNEQFF	TGTGCCAGCAGCTTATCGGGGACAGTCGTCTACAATGAGCAGTTCTTC
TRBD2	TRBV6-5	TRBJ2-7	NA	CASSHTTSGTKRGSYEQYF	TGTGCCAGCAGTCACACTACTAGCGGGACGAAACGTGGCTCCTACGAGCAGTACTTC
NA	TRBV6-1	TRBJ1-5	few	CASSEATANSNQPQHF	TGTGCCAGCAGTGAAGCGACGGCGAATAGCAATCAGCCCCAGCATTTT
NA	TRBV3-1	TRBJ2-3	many	CASSRAGSTDTQYF	TGTGCCAGCAGCCGCGCGGGGAGCACAGATACGCAGTATTTT
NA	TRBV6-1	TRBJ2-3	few	CASRTVPSTDTQYF	TGTGCCAGCAGGACTGTACCTAGCACAGATACGCAGTATTTT
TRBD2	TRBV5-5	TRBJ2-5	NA	CASSLGPIAGSVETQYF	TGTGCCAGCAGCTTAGGGCCGATAGCGGGATCCGTAGAGACCCAGTACTTC
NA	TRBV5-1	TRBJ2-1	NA	CASAPASRAHEQFF	TGCGCCAGCGCCCCCGCGAGCCGGGCGCATGAGCAGTTCTTC
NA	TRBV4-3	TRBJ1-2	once	CTSSPDRFYGYTF	TGCACCAGCAGCCCAGATCGGTTCTATGGCTACACCTTC
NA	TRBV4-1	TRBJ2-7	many	CASSQVWSGNYEQYF	TGCGCCAGCAGCCAAGTGTGGAGCGGTAACTACGAGCAGTACTTC
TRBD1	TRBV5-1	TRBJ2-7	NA	CASSSPQGDANRPEQYF	TGCGCCAGCAGCTCCCCTCAGGGGGACGCCAACCGTCCCGAGCAGTACTTC